This entry lists 20 T cell receptor beta chains sequenced from one sample in a study of regulatory T cells. Overall study findings and caveats: In CD3G-deficient patients, conventional CD4+ T cells were enriched for hydrophobic CDR3 residues at positions 6 and 7.

The PCR used 52 TRBV and 13 TRBJ primers. TCRdb keeps only in-frame clones here, not all; method: immunoSEQ multiplex PCR. The sample includes tens of thousands of clones, 93% of them seen just once. What these receptors recognize is not known. Specimen: conventional CD4+ T cells sorted from blood. All receptors come from a child aged 2-15 years with CD3G deficiency.

The gene calls are TRBV5-1 and TRBJ1-1; D not resolved. In germline, CDR1 is SGHRS, CDR2 YFSETQ. V gave up 0 bases and J gave up 5 bases, with 11 bases separating them. The CDR3 sequence is 14 residues long. The CDR3 coding sequence is TGCGCCAGCAGCTTGGAGTCTTTGGGGACTGAAGCTTTCTTT. Translated: CASSLESLGTEAFF.

The table lists this clone with a count of one. The chain uses TRBV6-1 and TRBJ2-1; D may be TRBD1 or TRBD2 (5 bases each). Germline CDR1 is MNHNS and CDR2 is SASEGT. V shed 6 bases and J shed 6 bases, with 18 bases lying between them. The length of the CDR3 is 15 residues. The CDR3: CASRTGTRAPNEQFF. The CDR3 DNA reads TGTGCCAGCAGGACCGGGACCCGGGCCCCCAATGAGCAGTTCTTC.

This chain links TRBV6-1 with TRBJ2-7; D gene uncertain. The CDR3 is made up of 14 amino acids. The germline V gene encodes CDR1 MNHNS and CDR2 SASEGT. The V gene lost 3 bases and the J gene lost 2 bases, with 11 bases spanning the gap. CDR3 DNA: TGTGCCAGCAGTGAGCCCCCCCGGCCCTACGAGCAGTACTTC. The encoded protein is CASSEPPRPYEQYF.

This rearrangement joins TRBV18 to TRBJ2-1; D is uncertain. The germline gives CDR1 KGHSH, CDR2 LQKENI. Between the trimmed V and J ends, which lost 3 bases and 4 bases, there was a span of 10 bases. This CDR3 is 14 amino acids long. The chain's CDR3 is CASSPSNSYNEQFF. CDR3 in DNA: TGTGCCAGCTCACCTTCAAACAGTTACAATGAGCAGTTCTTC. The full variable domain, its missing parts supplied by reference TRBV18 and TRBJ2-1, is NAGVMQNPRHLVRRRGQEARLRCSPMKGHSHVYWYRQLPEEGLKFMVYLQKENIIDESGMPKERFSAEFPKEGPSILRIQQVVRGDSAAYFCASSPSNSYNEQFFGPGTRLTVL.

The chain recombines TRBV6-1 with TRBJ2-3; D is uncertain. Germline-derived CDR1 and CDR2 are MNHNS and SASEGT. The CDR3 contains 16 residues. Trimming stripped 2 bases from V and 1 base from J, with 13 bases between. The CDR3 here is CASSELARRGTDTQYF. CDR3 nucleotides: TGTGCCAGCAGTGAACTGGCTAGAAGGGGCACAGATACGCAGTATTTT.

The chain couples TRBV5-1 to TRBJ2-2; maybe TRBD2 (6 bases). The CDR3 is made up of 15 amino acids. V was clipped by 5 bases and J by 1 base, with 12 bases between them. Germline CDR1 is SGHRS and CDR2 is YFSETQ. The CDR3 protein is CASRTGVGNTGELFF. For the CDR3, the DNA is TGCGCCAGCAGAACGGGAGTGGGGAACACCGGGGAGCTGTTTTTT. Supplemented by reference TRBV5-1 and TRBJ2-2, the full variable domain reads KAGVTQTPRYLIKTRGQQVTLSCSPISGHRSVSWYQQTPGQGLQFLFEYFSETQRNKGNFPGRFSGRQFSNSRSEMNVSTLELGDSALYLCASRTGVGNTGELFFGEGSRLTVL.

The CDR3 protein is CASSLASERGNEQFF. The CDR3 bases are TGCGCCAGCAGCTTGGCTAGCGAGAGGGGCAATGAGCAGTTCTTC. The genes are TRBV5-1 and TRBJ2-1; TRBD2 might be the D (6 bases). V lost 0 bases and J 6 bases, leaving 13 bases between the germline ends. The CDR3 loop spans 15 amino acids. The V gene's germline CDR1 is SGHRS and CDR2 YFSETQ.

This chain connects TRBV5-1 to TRBJ2-1; D not certain. CDR1 SGHRS and CDR2 YFSETQ come from the germline V gene. The CDR3 totals 13 residues. Trimming pared 3 bases from V and 8 bases from J, leaving 12 bases between. The DNA of the CDR3 is TGCGCCAGCAGCTCCCTACACAACGATGAGCAGTTCTTC. As protein: CASSSLHNDEQFF.

The chain employs TRBV30 and TRBJ2-3; D is ambiguous. This CDR3 region has 12 residues. Germline CDR1 reads GTSNPN; CDR2 reads SVGIG (reference sequence). Deletions cut 1 base from V and 6 bases from J, with 8 bases between. This chain's CDR3 is CAWSAGPDTQYF. The CDR3 DNA reads TGTGCCTGGAGTGCTGGTCCGGATACGCAGTATTTT.

This chain joins TRBV6-1 and TRBJ2-1; perhaps TRBD1 as D (6 bases). The germline V gene has CDR1 MNHNS and CDR2 SASEGT. Trimming shortened V by 6 bases and J by 3 bases, and 15 bases separated the two germline ends. This CDR3 contains 15 residues. CDR3 nucleotides: TGTGCCAGCAGGCCCGGGACAACGGGCTACAATGAGCAGTTCTTC. As protein: CASRPGTTGYNEQFF.

The chain is built from TRBV6-1 and TRBJ1-3; D is uncertain. Germline CDR1 and CDR2: MNHNS and SASEGT. The CDR3 is made up of 16 amino acids. Trimming removed 2 bases at V and 0 bases at J, with 11 bases between. CDR3 bases: TGTGCCAGCAGTGAACTCCGGGCCGCCTCTGGAAACACCATATATTTT. This encodes CASSELRAASGNTIYF.

Notes on this clone: This sample also contains other DNA sequences that code for the same CDR3. The CDR3 loop is CASSLEGYEQYF. DNA for the CDR3: TGCGCCAGCAGCTTGGAAGGTTACGAGCAGTACTTC. The gene calls are TRBV5-1 and TRBJ2-7; D is unresolved. This CDR3 region has 12 residues. V lost 0 bases to trimming and J lost 4 bases, with 5 bases between them. Germline V gene data show CDR1 as SGHRS and CDR2 as YFSETQ.

This clone was counted a single time. This chain uses TRBV6-1 with TRBJ1-1; D perhaps matches TRBD1 (5 bases). The CDR3 extends over 13 amino acids. V was cut by 4 bases and J by 1 base, with 7 bases left in between. The germline gives CDR1 MNHNS, CDR2 SASEGT. The CDR3 coding sequence is TGTGCCAGCAGTGTAAGGGGGAACACTGAAGCTTTCTTT. It translates to CASSVRGNTEAFF.

The chain links TRBV18 to TRBJ2-7; 12 bases fit TRBD1. The length of the CDR3 is 15 residues. CDR1 is KGHSH, CDR2 LQKENI, per germline. V trimming: 3 bases; J trimming: 4 bases; junction bases outside the gene matches: 4. CDR3 bases: TGTGCCAGCTCACCTCCGGGACAGGGGGCTTACGAGCAGTACTTC. This gives the protein CASSPPGQGAYEQYF.

The chain couples TRBV28 to TRBJ2-4; D could derive from TRBD1 or TRBD2 (5 bases each). V gave up 6 bases and J gave up 1 base, with 13 bases separating them. The CDR3 loop spans 15 amino acids. Germline CDR1 MDHEN, CDR2 SYDVKM. The CDR3 DNA is TGTGCCAGCAGCCACACCTGGGGGGCCAAAAACATTCAGTACTTC. It codes for CASSHTWGAKNIQYF.

This clone appeared once. V usage is TRBV30 and J usage is TRBJ2-5; TRBD2 might be the D (6 bases). CDR3 length equals 15 residues. Germline V CDR1 and CDR2: GTSNPN, SVGIG (reference sequence). Trimming removed 2 bases at V and 5 bases at J, with 18 bases between. This CDR3 is CAWSYPGRRAETQYF. CDR3 nucleotide sequence: TGTGCCTGGAGTTATCCGGGACGGAGGGCCGAGACCCAGTACTTC.

The chain has TRBV10-2 and TRBJ2-7, with 9 positions matching TRBD1. The CDR3 runs 14 residues. Trimming removed 6 bases from V and 7 bases from J; junction bases left unmatched: 10. The V gene's germline CDR1 is WSHSY and CDR2 SAAADI. The CDR3 loop reads CASRAFTGGGEQYF. CDR3 nucleotide sequence: TGCGCCAGCAGAGCATTTACAGGGGGCGGGGAGCAGTACTTC.

The chain is built from TRBV19 and TRBJ2-3; possibly TRBD2 for D (5 bases). There are 15 residues in the CDR3. Trimming pared 11 bases from V and 5 bases from J, leaving 23 bases between. CDR1 is LNHDA and CDR2 is SQIVND in the germline V gene (reference sequence). CDR3 sequence reads: CAYKTGSYRGDTQYF. The DNA of the CDR3 is TGTGCCTACAAAACGGGGAGTTATCGTGGAGATACGCAGTATTTT.

CDR3 residues: CASSFTTSVDTQYF. CDR3 bases: TGTGCCAGCAGCTTTACGACGAGTGTGGATACGCAGTATTTT. This chain links TRBV7-9 with TRBJ2-3; D gene uncertain. The V gene's germline CDR1 is SEHNR and CDR2 FQNEAQ (reference sequence). This CDR3 comprises 14 residues. With 3 bases removed from V and 6 bases from J, the gap between germline ends came to 13 bases.

The chain joins TRBV5-1 to TRBJ1-1; TRBD1 matches 9 bases. V lost 3 bases, J lost 5 bases, and 5 bases stayed unmatched. CDR3 size: 14 residues. CDR1 SGHRS and CDR2 YFSETQ come from the germline V gene. CDR3 nucleotides: TGCGCCAGCAGCTGGACAGGGGTGGAAACTGAAGCTTTCTTT. Protein sequence: CASSWTGVETEAFF.